Below, 26 T cell receptor beta chains from the same sample are listed, as sequenced in a study of liver allograft versus peripheral blood T cells. Looking at the study overall: Recipients' peripheral blood served as the comparator for T cell receptor repertoires in transplanted livers.

TCRdb re-called the reads with MiXCR, one entry per CDR3 protein. This table holds around 6,100 distinct CDR3 sequences, roughly a sixth found once. All receptors come from a human patient who had a liver transplant. A share of the T cells may be of graft donor origin.

This clonotype occurred a few times. The chain employs TRBV6-5 and TRBJ1-1, with D unclear. CDR3 length equals 13 residues. Trimming stripped 6 bases from V and 7 bases from J, with 15 bases between. Germline V gives CDR1 MNHEY, CDR2 SVGAGI. The CDR3 spells CASSPPGSFEAFF. CDR3 in DNA: TGTGCCAGCAGCCCCCCGGGATCGTTTGAAGCTTTCTTT.

This clonotype came up a few times. The genes are TRBV7-9 and TRBJ1-1, with TRBD1 identical over 7 bases. The CDR3 has 15 residues. The trim removed 0 bases at V and 5 bases at J, leaving 6 bases unmatched. Germline V gene data show CDR1 as SEHNR and CDR2 as FQNEAQ (reference sequence). CDR3 DNA sequence: TGTGCCAGCAGCTTAGCAGGGGGCGCGGGGACTGAAGCTTTCTTT. As protein: CASSLAGGAGTEAFF.

This chain connects TRBV7-9 to TRBJ2-1; TRBD2 is a possible D gene (6 bases). Germline CDR1 and CDR2: SEHNR and FQNEAQ (reference sequence). V gave up 7 bases and J gave up 15 bases, with 22 bases separating them. The CDR3 consists of 13 residues. Written as DNA, the CDR3 is TGTGCCAGCACCAAAGGAGGGACCCCGAACCGGTTCTTC. This translates into CASTKGGTPNRFF.

This clonotype is medium-sized by share. This sequence joins TRBV6-1 and TRBJ2-2; TRBD2 aligns across 9 bases. CDR3 length equals 16 residues. The J segment lost 0 bases and the V segment lost 2 bases, leaving 1 base of the junction unmatched. Germline V gene sequence: CDR1 MNHNS, CDR2 SASEGT. The CDR3 reads CASSELAGANTGELFF. In nucleotides, the CDR3 is TGTGCCAGCAGTGAATTAGCGGGAGCGAACACCGGGGAGCTGTTTTTT.

As for this clonotype: This may come from a read error, since a much larger clone is one base off. V is TRBV28 and J is TRBJ2-3; possibly TRBD1 for D (8 bases). This CDR3 is 16 amino acids long. Germline lookup yields CDR1 MDHEN and CDR2 SYDVKM. Trimming stripped 4 bases from V and 1 base from J, with 15 bases between. The CDR3 protein is CASSSTGEGGTDTQYF. As DNA, the CDR3 is TGTGCCAGCAGTTCGACAGGGGAGGGGGGCACAGATACGCAGTATTTT. The entire variable domain, with the rest obtained from reference TRBV28 and TRBJ2-3, is as follows: DVKVTQSSRYLVKRTGEKVFLECVQDMDHENMFWYRQDPGLGLRLIYFSYDVKMKEKGDIPEGYSVSREKKERFSLILESASTNQTSMYLCASSSTGEGGTDTQYFGPGTRLTVL.

This clonotype was seen more than once but under ten times. The chain recombines TRBV7-9 with TRBJ1-1; D unclear. The CDR3 contains 13 residues. V was pared by 3 bases and J by 5 bases, with 10 bases between. Germline V gene sequence: CDR1 SEHNR, CDR2 FQNEAQ (reference sequence). This chain's CDR3 is CASSLSTATEAFF. The CDR3 DNA follows: TGTGCCAGCAGCTTGAGTACGGCGACTGAAGCTTTCTTT.

In its sample, this clonotype ranks as medium-sized. This chain connects TRBV6-1 to TRBJ1-5, with D unresolved. This CDR3 contains 14 residues. Trimming stripped 5 bases from V and 4 bases from J, with 12 bases between. From germline, CDR1 is MNHNS and CDR2 SASEGT. CDR3 in DNA: TGTGCCAGCAGTTATCCCAGGCCGAATCAGCCCCAGCATTTT. Amino acid sequence: CASSYPRPNQPQHF.

The chain links TRBV30 to TRBJ2-2; 10 bases are shared with TRBD1. The CDR3 loop spans 15 amino acids. After removal of 5 bases from V and 4 bases from J, the junction contained 7 bases not matched to a gene. Germline V CDR1 and CDR2: GTSNPN, SVGIG (reference sequence). In DNA form, the CDR3 reads TGTGCCTGGGCGGGACAGGGGTTCGGCACCGGGGAGCTGTTTTTT. It yields the protein CAWAGQGFGTGELFF.

The chain has TRBV6-1 and TRBJ2-2; the D gene is possibly TRBD1 (5 bases). This CDR3 contains 14 residues. V lost 6 bases and J 5 bases, leaving 13 bases between the germline ends. The germline CDR1 and CDR2 sequences are MNHNS and SASEGT. Written as DNA, the CDR3 is TGTGCCAGCAGGCAGGGCGTGAATACCGGGGAGCTGTTTTTT. Protein sequence: CASRQGVNTGELFF.

This clonotype appeared many times. The genes are TRBV18 and TRBJ2-5; TRBD2 aligns across 7 bases. J gave up 0 bases and V 6 bases, and 1 base lay outside the gene matches. Germline values: CDR1 KGHSH, CDR2 LQKENI. The CDR3 length is 13 residues. CDR3 in amino acids: CASSGGNQETQYF. The CDR3 region has the DNA TGTGCCAGCTCGGGGGGGAACCAAGAGACCCAGTACTTC.

The CDR3 coding sequence is TGCAGTGCAATCAAAGGACTAGCGGGAGCCAATGAGCAGTTCTTC. Its translation: CSAIKGLAGANEQFF. This sequence joins TRBV20-1 and TRBJ2-1, with 13 bases aligning to TRBD2. From germline, CDR1 is DFQATT and CDR2 SNEGSKA (reference sequence). This CDR3 region has 15 residues. V shed 6 bases, J shed 6 bases, and the junction held 8 bases outside the gene matches.

As to this clonotype: This may arise from a read error, as a much more abundant clone is one base away. V gene TRBV27 combines with J gene TRBJ1-5; D is undetermined. CDR3 length: 12 amino acids. Germline lookup yields CDR1 MNHEY and CDR2 SMNVEV (reference sequence). CDR3 in DNA: TGTGCCAGCAGGACCCTCAATCAGCCCAAGCATTTT. As protein: CASRTLNQPKHF.

The genes are TRBV28 and TRBJ2-3, with D maybe TRBD2 (7 bases). V was shortened by 9 bases and J by 1 base, with 17 bases between the two germline ends. The CDR3 spans 15 residues. CDR1 and CDR2 (germline): MDHEN, SYDVKM. Here the CDR3 reads CASGSGGPGTDTQYF. The DNA for the CDR3 is TGTGCCAGTGGGTCGGGGGGCCCGGGCACAGATACGCAGTATTTT. Combining the CDR3 with reference TRBV28 and TRBJ2-3 gives the whole variable domain DVKVTQSSRYLVKRTGEKVFLECVQDMDHENMFWYRQDPGLGLRLIYFSYDVKMKEKGDIPEGYSVSREKKERFSLILESASTNQTSMYLCASGSGGPGTDTQYFGPGTRLTVL.

This clonotype was seen a handful of times. The chain recombines TRBV20-1 with TRBJ2-7, with TRBD2 matching over 13 bases. Looked up from germline, CDR1 is DFQATT and CDR2 is SNEGSKA (reference sequence). Losses at the gene ends were 1 base for V and 3 bases for J; bases not matched to a gene: 18. There are 20 residues in the CDR3. The DNA for the CDR3 is TGCAGTGCTAGAGTTACGATCGGACTAGCGGGAGCCTCGAACTACTACGAGCAGTACTTC. This encodes CSARVTIGLAGASNYYEQYF.

This chain joins TRBV18 and TRBJ2-7, with 7 bases aligning to TRBD1. The CDR3 is 15 residues long. Looked up from germline, CDR1 is KGHSH and CDR2 is LQKENI. Germline trimming cut 3 bases from V and 3 bases from J; bases unmatched to any gene: 8. CDR3 in amino acids: CASSPMGTVGYEQYF. CDR3 nucleotides: TGTGCCAGCTCACCCATGGGGACAGTGGGCTACGAGCAGTACTTC.

The chain combines TRBV20-1 with TRBJ2-7, with D hard to call. Trimming shortened V by 1 base and J by 0 bases, and 10 bases separated the two germline ends. CDR1 is DFQATT and CDR2 is SNEGSKA in the germline V gene (reference sequence). This CDR3 spans 14 amino acids. The CDR3 region has the DNA TGCAGTGCTAGAGGCCGGTACAGCTCCTACGAGCAGTACTTC. Translated, it gives CSARGRYSSYEQYF.

This clonotype is medium-sized (0.01 to 0.1%) in the sample. The chain has TRBV19 and TRBJ2-3; TRBD1 matches at 9 bases. The CDR3 is 17 amino acids. The germline V gene has CDR1 LNHDA and CDR2 SQIVND (reference sequence). V lost 3 bases and J lost 6; bases outside the gene matches: 13. CDR3 sequence reads: CASSILPGQGAVDTQYF. The CDR3 DNA is TGTGCCAGTAGTATCCTACCGGGACAGGGTGCAGTGGATACGCAGTATTTT.

The chain combines TRBV11-1 with TRBJ1-3; D may be TRBD1 (6 bases). V lost 5 bases and J lost 0, with 11 bases in between. The CDR3 has 15 residues. Germline CDR1 reads SGHAT; CDR2 reads FQDESV (reference sequence). The CDR3: CASSQQGGSGNTIYF. In nucleotides, the CDR3 is TGTGCCAGCAGCCAACAGGGAGGCTCTGGAAACACCATATATTTT.

This clonotype was observed a few times. The chain employs TRBV20-1 and TRBJ1-4; no definite D call. The V and J ends lost 4 bases and 1 base respectively, with 10 bases between them. Germline assignment: CDR1 DFQATT and CDR2 SNEGSKA (reference sequence). The CDR3 is 14 amino acids. The CDR3 spells CSAKPMGTNEKLFF. In nucleotides, the CDR3 is TGCAGTGCTAAGCCGATGGGAACTAATGAAAAACTGTTTTTT.

This clonotype rates as medium-sized. This chain connects TRBV6-5 to TRBJ1-6; D not certain. V was shortened by 0 bases and J by 5 bases, with 14 bases between the two germline ends. There are 17 residues in the CDR3. Germline values: CDR1 MNHEY, CDR2 SVGAGI. The CDR3 protein is CASSYSRSGWDNSPLHF. CDR3 nucleotide sequence: TGTGCCAGCAGTTACTCGAGGTCTGGTTGGGATAATTCACCCCTCCACTTT.

The chain uses TRBV11-1 and TRBJ2-7; D possibly corresponds to TRBD2 (5 bases). In germline, CDR1 is SGHAT, CDR2 FQDESV (reference sequence). This CDR3 region has 14 residues. Trimming left V 5 bases short and J 2 bases short, with 13 bases between. The CDR3 sequence: CASSNAAGAYEQYF. CDR3 coding DNA: TGTGCCAGCAGCAACGCCGCGGGTGCCTACGAGCAGTACTTC.

By sample share, this clonotype is medium-sized. V is TRBV19 and J is TRBJ2-1; 11 positions match TRBD2. Germline V gene sequence: CDR1 LNHDA, CDR2 SQIVND (reference sequence). The CDR3 loop spans 13 amino acids. With V trimmed by 3 bases and J by 11 bases, 3 bases remained unmatched. CDR3 DNA sequence: TGTGCCAGTAGTATCCGACTAGCGGGGCAGCAGTTCTTC. Its translation is CASSIRLAGQQFF.

This clonotype qualifies as medium-sized. J is TRBJ2-1 and V is TRBV13; no definite D call. V lost 2 bases and J lost 3, with 8 bases in between. Germline CDR1 is PRHDT and CDR2 is FYEKMQ (reference sequence). The CDR3 has 14 amino acids. The CDR3 region is CASSLNVVYNEQFF. The CDR3 bases are TGTGCCAGCAGCTTAAATGTGGTCTACAATGAGCAGTTCTTC.

The J gene is TRBJ2-6, the V gene TRBV7-3; either TRBD1 or TRBD2 may fit D (5 bases each). The length of the CDR3 is 16 residues. Germline CDR1 and CDR2: SGHTA and FQGTGA. Trimming stripped 1 base from V and 0 bases from J, with 7 bases between. The CDR3 loop reads CASSLNGGSGANVLTF. For the CDR3, the DNA is TGTGCCAGCAGCTTAAATGGGGGCTCTGGGGCCAACGTCCTGACTTTC.

This clonotype is medium-sized (0.01 to 0.1%) by share. The chain carries TRBV19 and TRBJ2-5; D unresolved. Germline CDR1 LNHDA, CDR2 SQIVND (reference sequence). The CDR3 is 15 amino acids. V lost 0 bases to trimming and J lost 4 bases, with 12 bases between them. The CDR3 here is CASSIDLSGRETQYF. The CDR3 bases are TGTGCCAGTAGTATAGATCTCTCGGGTAGAGAGACCCAGTACTTC.

This chain links TRBV20-1 with TRBJ2-3; D tentatively fits TRBD1 or TRBD2 (5 bases each). The CDR3 loop spans 17 amino acids. The V and J ends lost 4 bases and 2 bases respectively, with 22 bases between them. Germline V CDR1 and CDR2: DFQATT, SNEGSKA (reference sequence). In DNA form, the CDR3 reads TGCAGTGCTATCGGGGCTTGGGGTGACCTAACCACAGATACGCAGTATTTT. It encodes CSAIGAWGDLTTDTQYF.